The next 6 T cell receptor beta chains were all read from a single sample in a study of OX40 agonist ivuxolimab in advanced cancers. Measured with immunoSEQ multiplex PCR; TCRdb has only the in-frame clones, and not every one. The sample consists of 55,000 to 65,000 clones, 85% to 95% of them appearing once. Sequences were derived from CD4+ or CD8+ T cells sorted from blood, sampled in a trial of the OX40 agonist ivuxolimab. These receptors all come from an adult with an advanced solid tumor such as melanoma, head and neck, liver or kidney cancer.

This chain links TRBV7-9 with TRBJ1-5; 8 bases match TRBD1. The V and J ends lost 5 bases and 3 bases, in that order; junction bases with no gene match: 6. The CDR3 is 15 residues long. Per germline, CDR1 SEHNR and CDR2 FQNEAQ (reference sequence). CDR3 amino acids: CASSLTGGDNQPQHF. The CDR3 DNA reads as TGTGCCAGCAGCCTCACAGGGGGGGACAATCAGCCCCAGCATTTT.

V gene TRBV21-1 combines with J gene TRBJ1-4; TRBD1 was called by the table and not checked on the DNA. TRBV21-1 counts as a pseudogene. This CDR3 spans 14 amino acids. CDR3 loop: CASSLTGVNEKLFF. Here the CDR3 DNA reads TGTGCCAGCAGTCTGACAGGGGTGAATGAAAAACTGTTTTTT.

The CDR3 here is CSVGTGAGANVLTF. The DNA for the CDR3 is TGCAGCGTCGGCACAGGGGCGGGGGCCAACGTCCTGACTTTC. The J gene is TRBJ2-6, the V gene TRBV29-1; 7 bases align to TRBD1. The germline CDR1 and CDR2 sequences are SQVTM and ANQGSEA. The V gene end was trimmed by 6 bases and the J gene end by 4 bases; junction bases not matched to a gene: 6. The CDR3 runs to 14 residues.

The CDR3 DNA is TGTGCCTGGAGAGTTGTAACAGGGAACGTGAATGAGCAGTTCTTC. Protein sequence: CAWRVVTGNVNEQFF. The chain couples TRBV30 to TRBJ2-1, with a tentative D call TRBD1 (6 bases). Germline V lookup: CDR1 GTSNPN, CDR2 SVGIG (reference sequence). The CDR3 is 15 residues long. The V and J ends lost 3 bases and 7 bases respectively, with 19 bases between them.

The rearrangement links TRBV2 to TRBJ2-1, with 11 bases fitting TRBD2. There are 14 residues in the CDR3. Per the germline V gene, CDR1 is SNHLY and CDR2 is FYNNEI. The ends lost 6 bases at V and 8 bases at J; junction bases unmatched: 6. CDR3 sequence: CASRLAGVLDEQFF. The CDR3 DNA follows: TGTGCCAGCAGACTAGCGGGAGTGTTGGATGAGCAGTTCTTC.

The chain couples TRBV11-3 to TRBJ2-1, with 8 bases fitting TRBD2. The V and J ends lost 5 bases and 0 bases, in that order; junction bases with no gene match: 6. Germline loops: CDR1 SGHNT, CDR2 YENEEA. The CDR3 totals 16 residues. In DNA, the CDR3 is TGTGCCAGCAGCGTTAGCGGGATTTTCTCCTACAATGAGCAGTTCTTC. Its translation is CASSVSGIFSYNEQFF.